The following is a TCR beta chain sequence with its context. No antigen is known for it. The V gene end was trimmed by 5 bases and the J gene end by 1 base; junction bases not matched to a gene: 7. The CDR3 covers 15 residues. Looked up from germline, CDR1 is MGHRA and CDR2 is YSYEKL. This sample is part of a study of graft-versus-host responses after intestinal transplantation. Study in general: Each of the recipients got a multivisceral, liver-intestinal, or isolated intestinal transplant. Every one of the recipients received anti-thymocyte globulin induction and afterwards took tacrolimus and steroids for approximately 3 years. Study-wide results and limits: Clonal ratios of graft-versus-host to host-versus-graft in allografts were high for patients exhibiting graft-donor T cell macrochimerism. Peak levels of circulating GvH clones tracked with early post-transplant HvG declines.

The method was immunoSEQ multiplex PCR; TCRdb's version includes in-frame clones alone and lacks a portion of them. The table includes some 41,000 clones, roughly nine tenths detected once. The source of this sequence is a human patient who received an intestinal transplant, so some T cells may come from the graft donor. The chain has TRBV4-1 and TRBJ2-5; TRBD2 aligns across 7 bases. The sample consisted of PBMCs, taken approximately 320 days after intestinal transplant. In DNA form, the CDR3 reads TGCGCCAGCAGCGCGACGGGACTATTCCAAGAGACCCAGTACTTC. Protein: CASSATGLFQETQYF.